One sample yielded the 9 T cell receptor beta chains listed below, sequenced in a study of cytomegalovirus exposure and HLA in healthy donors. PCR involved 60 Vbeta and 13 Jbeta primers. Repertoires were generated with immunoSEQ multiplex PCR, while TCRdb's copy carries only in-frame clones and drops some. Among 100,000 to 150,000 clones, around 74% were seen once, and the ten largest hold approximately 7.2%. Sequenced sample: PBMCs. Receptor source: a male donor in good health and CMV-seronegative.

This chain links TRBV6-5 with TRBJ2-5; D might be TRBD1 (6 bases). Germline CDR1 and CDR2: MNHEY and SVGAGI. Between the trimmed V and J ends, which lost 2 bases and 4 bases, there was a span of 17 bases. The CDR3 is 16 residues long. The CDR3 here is CASSYAAGAGPETQYF. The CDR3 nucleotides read TGTGCCAGCAGTTACGCTGCAGGGGCAGGTCCAGAGACCCAGTACTTC.

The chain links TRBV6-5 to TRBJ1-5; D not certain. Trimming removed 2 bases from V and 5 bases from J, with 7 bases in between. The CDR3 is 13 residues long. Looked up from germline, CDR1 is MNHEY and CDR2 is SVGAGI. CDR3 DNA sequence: TGTGCCAGCAGTTACGCCGCGTATCAGCCCCAGCATTTT. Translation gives CASSYAAYQPQHF.

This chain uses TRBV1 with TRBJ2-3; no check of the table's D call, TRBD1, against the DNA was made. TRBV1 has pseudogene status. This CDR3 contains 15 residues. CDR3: CTSSQEVATADTQYF. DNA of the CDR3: TGCACCAGCAGCCAAGAGGTGGCCACCGCAGATACGCAGTATTTT.

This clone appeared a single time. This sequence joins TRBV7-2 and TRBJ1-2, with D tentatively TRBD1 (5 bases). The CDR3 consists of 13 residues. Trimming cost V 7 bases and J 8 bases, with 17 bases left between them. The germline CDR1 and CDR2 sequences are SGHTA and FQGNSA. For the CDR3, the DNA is TGTGCCAGCACCACCTCCGGGGGGATGGGCTACACCTTC. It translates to CASTTSGGMGYTF.

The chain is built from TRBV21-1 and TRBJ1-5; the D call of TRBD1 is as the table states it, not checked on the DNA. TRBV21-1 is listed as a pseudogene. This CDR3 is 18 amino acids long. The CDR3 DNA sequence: TGTGCCAGCAGCAAAGAAGGGACAGGGGGCCGATTCAATCAGCCCCAGCATTTT. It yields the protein CASSKEGTGGRFNQPQHF.

CDR3 sequence (DNA): TGTGCCAGCAGCGTTAGCGGTAGGGGCTACGAGCAGTACTTC. The encoded protein is CASSVSGRGYEQYF. The chain couples TRBV9 to TRBJ2-7; D is possibly TRBD2 (6 bases). Deletions cut 2 bases from V and 3 bases from J, with 12 bases between. The CDR3 length is 14 residues. Per the germline V gene, CDR1 is SGDLS and CDR2 is YYNGEE.

The CDR3: CASSFSGGETQYF. Written as DNA, the CDR3 is TGTGCCAGCAGCTTTAGCGGGGGGGAGACCCAGTACTTC. The rearrangement links TRBV5-4 to TRBJ2-5; 10 nucleotides agree with TRBD2. Per germline, CDR1 SGHNT and CDR2 YYREEE (reference sequence). Trimming cost V 2 bases and J 5 bases; bases outside gene matches: 0. This CDR3 spans 13 amino acids.

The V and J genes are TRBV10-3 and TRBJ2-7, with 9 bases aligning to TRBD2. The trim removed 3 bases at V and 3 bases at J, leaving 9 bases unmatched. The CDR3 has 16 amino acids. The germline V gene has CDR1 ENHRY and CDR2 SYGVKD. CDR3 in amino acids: CAISDPRLAESYEQYF. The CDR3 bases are TGTGCCATCAGTGACCCCAGACTAGCGGAAAGCTACGAGCAGTACTTC.

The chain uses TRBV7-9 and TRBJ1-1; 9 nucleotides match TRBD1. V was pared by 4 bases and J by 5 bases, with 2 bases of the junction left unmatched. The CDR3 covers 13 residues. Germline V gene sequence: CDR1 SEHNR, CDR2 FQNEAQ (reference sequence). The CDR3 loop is CASSWDRETEAFF. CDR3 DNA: TGTGCCAGCAGCTGGGACAGGGAGACTGAAGCTTTCTTT.